Each of the 28 T cell receptor beta chains below was sequenced from the same sample in a study of preoperative IRX-2 immunotherapy in early breast cancer. Using immunoSEQ multiplex PCR, the repertoire was profiled, and TCRdb retains in-frame clones only, with some absent. The table shows 1,100 or so clones, with approximately 81% occurring only once. The treatment is: preoperative locoregional IRX-2 cytokine immunotherapy. The source was tumor tissue, collected before IRX-2 immunotherapy. These receptors were collected from a human donor with breast cancer.

This chain joins TRBV11-3 and TRBJ1-5; 7 bases agree with TRBD1. The CDR3 runs to 15 residues. V lost 3 bases, J lost 7 bases, and 9 bases stayed unmatched. The germline CDR1 and CDR2 sequences are SGHNT and YENEEA. In DNA, the CDR3 is TGTGCCAGCAGCTTGCGACAGGGACCTCGGCAGCCCCAGCATTTT. The encoded protein is CASSLRQGPRQPQHF.

The rearrangement links TRBV25-1 to TRBJ2-5; D tentatively fits TRBD1 or TRBD2 (5 bases each). Germline V gene lookup returns CDR1 MGHDK and CDR2 SYGVNS. V was shortened by 8 bases and J by 2 bases, with 27 bases between the two germline ends. The CDR3 sequence is 18 residues long. CDR3: CASSSGQVGAGGQETQYF. Here the CDR3 DNA reads TGTGCCAGCTCCTCAGGGCAGGTGGGAGCAGGAGGACAAGAGACCCAGTACTTC.

The chain is built from TRBV6-1 and TRBJ2-5, with D unclear. The CDR3 covers 14 residues. With 1 base removed from V and 5 bases from J, the gap between germline ends came to 11 bases. Germline V gives CDR1 MNHNS, CDR2 SASEGT. As DNA, the CDR3 is TGTGCCAGCAGTGAAGGTGGCCCCCGGGAGACCCAGTACTTC. Its protein product is CASSEGGPRETQYF.

The chain carries TRBV12-2 and TRBJ1-1; the table's D call, TRBD1, has no DNA check behind it. TRBV12-2 is a known pseudogene. The CDR3 length is 14 residues. In nucleotides, the CDR3 is TGTGCCTTGGAGCCAGGGGGATTGAACACTGAAGCTTTCTTT. Amino acid sequence: CALEPGGLNTEAFF.

This CDR3 is CAYSSGMNTEAFF. The CDR3 coding sequence is TGTGCCTATTCTTCAGGGATGAACACTGAAGCTTTCTTT. The chain carries TRBV30 and TRBJ1-1, with D tentatively TRBD1 (5 bases). CDR1 is GTSNPN and CDR2 is SVGIG in the germline V gene (reference sequence). Trimming pared 7 bases from V and 0 bases from J, leaving 12 bases between. The CDR3 loop spans 13 amino acids.

This clone was counted once. The chain has TRBV14 and TRBJ1-4; no definite D call. The CDR3 contains 14 residues. CDR1 and CDR2 (germline): SGHDN, FVKESK. V lost 1 base and J lost 8, with 11 bases in between. CDR3: CASSQAQRWEKLFF. The CDR3 nucleotides are TGTGCCAGCAGCCAAGCCCAGCGGTGGGAAAAACTGTTTTTT.

The chain has TRBV15 and TRBJ2-3; TRBD1 is a possible D gene (5 bases). V lost 0 bases and J 4 bases, leaving 14 bases between the germline ends. CDR1 is LNHNV, CDR2 YYDKDF, per germline (reference sequence). The CDR3 is 16 amino acids. The CDR3 DNA reads as TGTGCCACCAGCAGAGATTCCTTTAAGGGGTCAGATACGCAGTATTTT. Translating it yields CATSRDSFKGSDTQYF.

The chain joins TRBV28 to TRBJ2-3; TRBD2 aligns across 7 bases. The V and J ends lost 4 bases and 4 bases, in that order; junction bases with no gene match: 5. The germline gives CDR1 MDHEN, CDR2 SYDVKM. The CDR3 sequence is 14 residues long. The CDR3 DNA reads as TGTGCCAGCAGTTCAGGACTAGATGCAGATACGCAGTATTTT. Amino acid sequence: CASSSGLDADTQYF. Full variable domain (remainder filled in from reference TRBV28 and TRBJ2-3): DVKVTQSSRYLVKRTGEKVFLECVQDMDHENMFWYRQDPGLGLRLIYFSYDVKMKEKGDIPEGYSVSREKKERFSLILESASTNQTSMYLCASSSGLDADTQYFGPGTRLTVL.

This CDR3 reads CASSIRGQLQEAFF. The CDR3 DNA sequence: TGTGCCAGTAGTATCCGGGGACAGCTACAAGAAGCTTTCTTT. The gene calls are TRBV19 and TRBJ1-1, with 7 bases identical to TRBD1. The V gene's germline CDR1 is LNHDA and CDR2 SQIVND (reference sequence). The CDR3 is made up of 14 amino acids. J was trimmed by 8 bases and V by 3 bases; bases with no gene match: 9.

The rearrangement uses TRBV30 and TRBJ1-1, with D uncertain. The CDR3 is made up of 12 amino acids. Germline V lookup: CDR1 GTSNPN, CDR2 SVGIG (reference sequence). V was trimmed by 5 bases and J by 6 bases, leaving 13 bases between them. The DNA of the CDR3 is TGTGCCTGGGGAGGACTCTACGCTGAAGCTTTCTTT. It translates to CAWGGLYAEAFF.

This clone showed up just a few times. The chain has TRBV12-5 and TRBJ2-7, with TRBD2 as a possible D gene (6 bases). The V gene lost 4 bases and the J gene lost 5 bases, with 15 bases spanning the gap. Looked up from germline, CDR1 is LGHNT and CDR2 is FRNRAP. The CDR3 runs to 14 residues. CDR3 residues: CASGWGTPQDEQYF. CDR3 bases: TGTGCTAGTGGTTGGGGGACTCCTCAGGACGAGCAGTACTTC. Drawing the rest from reference TRBV12-5 and TRBJ2-7, the complete variable domain is DARVTQTPRHKVTEMGQEVTMRCQPILGHNTVFWYRQTMMQGLELLAYFRNRAPLDDSGMPKDRFSAEMPDATLATLKIQPSEPRDSAVYFCASGWGTPQDEQYFGPGTRLTVT.

This chain uses TRBV11-3 with TRBJ2-7; no clear D gene. The V gene's germline CDR1 is SGHNT and CDR2 YENEEA. The CDR3 contains 15 residues. V was clipped by 3 bases and J by 0 bases, with 12 bases between them. CDR3 in amino acids: CASSLVTYGSYEQYF. The CDR3 DNA reads as TGTGCCAGCAGCTTGGTTACCTATGGCTCCTACGAGCAGTACTTC.

The V call is TRBV28, the J call TRBJ2-5; 8 positions match TRBD1. In germline, CDR1 is MDHEN, CDR2 SYDVKM. Germline trimming cut 7 bases from V and 1 base from J; bases unmatched to any gene: 8. This CDR3 spans 15 amino acids. This chain's CDR3 is CASKPGQDFQETQYF. As DNA, the CDR3 is TGTGCCAGCAAACCGGGACAGGACTTCCAAGAGACCCAGTACTTC.

The V gene is TRBV11-3, the J gene TRBJ2-7; 10 nucleotides line up with TRBD1. The germline CDR1 and CDR2 sequences are SGHNT and YENEEA. With V trimmed by 3 bases and J by 3 bases, 2 bases remained unmatched. This CDR3 region has 14 residues. This chain's CDR3 is CASSLGQGIYEQYF. DNA of the CDR3: TGTGCCAGCAGCTTGGGACAGGGGATCTACGAGCAGTACTTC.

In this sample, this clone turned up once. V and J are TRBV19 and TRBJ1-1; TRBD1 is a possible D gene (5 bases). Trimming took off 4 bases at V and 6 bases at J, with 6 bases between the two ends. CDR1 and CDR2 (germline): LNHDA, SQIVND (reference sequence). The CDR3 extends over 11 amino acids. DNA for the CDR3: TGTGCCAGTAGTACACAGGCTGAAGCTTTCTTT. Translated: CASSTQAEAFF.

This rearrangement joins TRBV6-8 to TRBJ2-5; 8 bases fit TRBD1. Germline V gives CDR1 MNHGY, CDR2 SAAAGT. The CDR3 consists of 14 residues. After removal of 5 bases from V and 4 bases from J, the junction contained 6 bases not matched to a gene. The CDR3 region has the DNA TGTGCCAGCAGTCGGACAGGGTGGGGAGAGACCCAGTACTTC. This translates into CASSRTGWGETQYF.

The V and J genes are TRBV5-1 and TRBJ2-3; TRBD2 matches 12 bases. The CDR3 contains 18 residues. The V gene end was trimmed by 0 bases and the J gene end by 0 bases; junction bases not matched to a gene: 5. CDR1 and CDR2 from the germline V gene are SGHRS and YFSETQ. The CDR3 here is CASSLGTSGVSSTDTQYF. DNA for the CDR3: TGCGCCAGCAGCTTGGGGACTAGCGGGGTCTCTAGCACAGATACGCAGTATTTT.

The chain uses TRBV28 and TRBJ2-2; unclear D gene. The V and J ends lost 5 bases and 7 bases respectively, with 17 bases between them. Germline CDR1 is MDHEN and CDR2 is SYDVKM. The CDR3 runs 15 residues. CDR3 nucleotides: TGTGCCAGCAGTCCGGCCACCCTCACCCGCGGGGAGCTGTTTTTT. This codes for CASSPATLTRGELFF.

This clone has only a few counts. The chain couples TRBV12-2 to TRBJ1-1; the D segment call TRBD1 is taken from the table without a DNA check. TRBV12-2 is termed a pseudogene. The CDR3 covers 19 residues. The CDR3 DNA follows: TGTGCAAGTCGCTTAGCGTCTCTGGACAGGGACGTAGCGAACACTGAAGCTTTCTTT. Residues: CASRLASLDRDVANTEAFF.

This clone is termed large. The genes are TRBV29-1 and TRBJ1-3; 7 bases line up with TRBD1. Germline V gives CDR1 SQVTM, CDR2 ANQGSEA. The CDR3 runs 12 residues. V gave up 7 bases and J gave up 3 bases; unmatched junction bases: 3. Written as DNA, the CDR3 is TGCAGCGCTACAGGGGTTGGAAACACCATATATTTT. Its protein is CSATGVGNTIYF. Complete variable domain (other parts from reference TRBV29-1 and TRBJ1-3): SAVISQKPSRDICQRGTSLTIQCQVDSQVTMMFWYRQQPGQSLTLIATANQGSEATYESGFVIDKFPISRPNLTFSTLTVSNMSPEDSSIYLCSATGVGNTIYFGEGSWLTVV.

The chain employs TRBV19 and TRBJ2-7, with D perhaps matching TRBD2 (7 bases). With 4 bases removed from V and 3 bases from J, the gap between germline ends came to 22 bases. Germline V gene data show CDR1 as LNHDA and CDR2 as SQIVND (reference sequence). The CDR3 loop spans 17 amino acids. CDR3 DNA sequence: TGTGCCAGTAGTACCTCGTGGGGAGGGGGAATATTCTACGAGCAGTACTTC. Protein: CASSTSWGGGIFYEQYF.

J is TRBJ2-5 and V is TRBV25-1; 11 bases fit TRBD1. Germline values: CDR1 MGHDK, CDR2 SYGVNS. This CDR3 has 16 residues. Unmatched junction bases numbered 6, after V lost 4 bases and J lost 2 bases. Here the CDR3 reads CASSAMDRGQQETQYF. CDR3 DNA: TGTGCCAGCAGTGCGATGGACAGGGGGCAGCAAGAGACCCAGTACTTC. The full variable domain, its missing parts supplied by reference TRBV25-1 and TRBJ2-5, is EADIYQTPRYLVIGTGKKITLECSQTMGHDKMYWYQQDPGMELHLIHYSYGVNSTEKGDLSSESTVSRIRTEHFPLTLESARPSHTSQYLCASSAMDRGQQETQYFGPGTRLLVL.

This clone has just a few counts. CDR3 amino acids: CASSYEGVTQPQHF. CDR3 DNA: TGTGCCAGCAGTTATGAGGGGGTGACTCAGCCCCAGCATTTT. The rearrangement uses TRBV6-8 and TRBJ1-5; tentatively, D is TRBD1 (6 bases). Trimming removed 3 bases at V and 6 bases at J, with 12 bases between. This CDR3 has 14 amino acids. The germline V gene has CDR1 MNHGY and CDR2 SAAAGT.

The rearrangement joins TRBV19 to TRBJ1-6, with 7 bases matching TRBD1. Losses at the gene ends were 7 bases for V and 6 bases for J; bases not matched to a gene: 12. Germline V gene sequence: CDR1 LNHDA, CDR2 SQIVND (reference sequence). There are 16 residues in the CDR3. The DNA of the CDR3 is TGTGCCAGTACTTCTCGACCGGGACAGTCTAATTCACCCCTCCACTTT. Translation gives CASTSRPGQSNSPLHF.

This rearrangement joins TRBV29-1 to TRBJ2-2; 7 bases match TRBD1. Losses at the gene ends were 7 bases for V and 6 bases for J; bases not matched to a gene: 8. The CDR3 extends over 13 amino acids. CDR1 SQVTM and CDR2 ANQGSEA come from the germline V gene. CDR3 loop: CSGSTTGAGELFF. The DNA for the CDR3 is TGCAGCGGATCTACTACAGGGGCCGGGGAGCTGTTTTTT.

V gene TRBV28 combines with J gene TRBJ2-1; TRBD2 is a possible D gene (7 bases). With 7 bases removed from V and 7 bases from J, the gap between germline ends came to 23 bases. This CDR3 has 16 residues. Germline V gives CDR1 MDHEN, CDR2 SYDVKM. CDR3 residues: CASTRRGRELRNEQFF. In nucleotides, the CDR3 is TGTGCCAGCACGCGTCGGGGGCGGGAGTTGCGGAATGAGCAGTTCTTC.

This sequence joins TRBV6-8 and TRBJ1-1, with D hard to call. This CDR3 is built from 13 residues. V dropped 2 bases and J dropped 7 bases, with 11 bases sitting between them. The germline V gene has CDR1 MNHGY and CDR2 SAAAGT. The chain's CDR3 is CASSYNLQLEAFF. The CDR3 bases are TGTGCCAGCAGTTACAATTTACAGCTTGAAGCTTTCTTT.

This chain joins TRBV10-2 and TRBJ2-1; 11 positions match TRBD2. CDR3 length: 16 residues. V lost 5 bases to trimming and J lost 6 bases; unmatched junction nucleotides: 9. The V gene's germline CDR1 is WSHSY and CDR2 SAAADI. CDR3 sequence (DNA): TGCGCCAGCAGTACTCTAGCGGGAGGCCCTATCAATGAGCAGTTCTTC. Translation gives CASSTLAGGPINEQFF.